The 31 T cell receptor beta chains below were found in one sample sequenced in a study of tumor-infiltrating lymphocytes in primary liver carcinoma. Without any cell sorting, about 19-32 mg of bulk tissue yielded co-extracted RNA and DNA. A primer in the constant region served to generate TCR beta cDNA from 500 ng of total RNA. A slightly modified ARM-PCR protocol with three nested multiplex PCR rounds produced these TCR beta libraries. PCR rounds one and two used TRBV1-TRBV30 forward primers with a C-beta reverse primer for about 11 cycles each. Each CDR3 protein gets one entry after TCRdb re-called the multiplex PCR reads with MiXCR. The sample yields 100,000 to 120,000 distinct CDR3 sequences, approximately 82% seen once. The source material was liver tumor tissue from sampling region 3. Subset described: tumor region T3, left-lateral pole. All receptors derive from a man in his forties with primary liver carcinoma and hepatitis B virus infection.

Comment on this clonotype: The conserved phenylalanine or tryptophan normally closing the CDR3 is absent here, so this likely arose from a read error. J is TRBJ2-5 and V is TRBV29-1; D might be TRBD1 or TRBD2, each matching 5 bases. This CDR3 contains 15 residues. The V gene's germline CDR1 is SQVTM and CDR2 ANQGSEA. Trimming took 3 bases from V and 1 from J, leaving 15 bases between them. The CDR3 bases are TGCAGCGTTGAGGGACCCGAGAGGCTCCAAGAGACCCAGTACATC. Its translation is CSVEGPERLQETQYI.

In its sample, this clonotype was seen many times. The chain uses TRBV28 and TRBJ2-5; D perhaps matches TRBD1 (6 bases). Germline CDR1 MDHEN, CDR2 SYDVKM. V gave up 3 bases and J gave up 3 bases, with 14 bases separating them. The CDR3 is made up of 15 amino acids. CDR3 sequence reads: CASSFPSPGEETQYF. DNA for the CDR3: TGTGCCAGCAGTTTCCCCAGTCCAGGGGAAGAGACCCAGTACTTC.

This clonotype was detected only once. The chain recombines TRBV7-9 with TRBJ2-5; D might be TRBD1 (6 bases). Trimming cost V 8 bases and J 3 bases, with 16 bases left between them. The CDR3 is made up of 14 amino acids. Germline CDR1 and CDR2: SEHNR and FQNEAQ (reference sequence). The CDR3 sequence: CASYLSRGEETQYF. The CDR3 coding sequence is TGTGCCAGCTACTTATCCAGGGGAGAAGAGACCCAGTACTTC. The full variable domain, rest sourced from reference TRBV7-9 and TRBJ2-5, is DTGVSQNPRHKITKRGQNVTFRCDPISEHNRLYWYRQTLGQGPEFLTYFQNEAQLEKSRLLSDRFSAERPKGSFSTLEIQRTEQGDSAMYLCASYLSRGEETQYFGPGTRLLVL.

Worth noting for this clonotype: This may arise from a read error, as a much more abundant clone is one base away. The chain is built from TRBV5-1 and TRBJ2-2; D possibly corresponds to TRBD1 (6 bases). The CDR3 covers 13 residues. Trimming removed 4 bases at V and 7 bases at J, with 11 bases between. Germline assignment: CDR1 SGHRS and CDR2 YFSETQ. For the CDR3, the DNA is TGCGCCAGCAGCCCCAGGGGTGGCGGGGAGCTGTTTTTT. It yields the protein CASSPRGGGELFF.

This clonotype was found many times. The V call is TRBV10-3, the J call TRBJ2-2, with D hard to call. The length of the CDR3 is 12 residues. CDR1 and CDR2 (germline): ENHRY, SYGVKD. Trimming removed 5 bases at V and 2 bases at J, with 3 bases between. CDR3 loop: CAISRNTGELFF. DNA of the CDR3: TGTGCCATCAGTAGAAACACCGGGGAGCTGTTTTTT.

In this sample, this clonotype turned up many times. Here the CDR3 DNA reads TGTGCCAGCAGCCAAGTTGCGGGGACTGGAAACACCATATATTTT. Translated, it gives CASSQVAGTGNTIYF. The gene calls are TRBV14 and TRBJ1-3; D gene unclear. Trimming took off 1 base at V and 2 bases at J, with 9 bases between the two ends. CDR1 SGHDN and CDR2 FVKESK come from the germline V gene. This CDR3 comprises 15 residues.

Notes on this clonotype: One junction end disagrees with the germline gene, perhaps due to a read error. V is TRBV6-5 and J is TRBJ1-4, with no clear D. Germline lookup yields CDR1 MNHEY and CDR2 SVGAGI. There are 15 residues in the CDR3. The CDR3 protein is CASNYSPPTNEKLFF. Here the CDR3 DNA reads TGTGCCAGCAATTACTCGCCCCCAACTAATGAAAAATTGTTTTTT.

In regard to this clonotype: The final CDR3 position lacks the conserved phenylalanine or tryptophan, pointing to a likely read error. The J gene is TRBJ1-5, the V gene TRBV28, with D possibly TRBD1 on 5 matching bases. This CDR3 has 12 amino acids. CDR1 is MDHEN, CDR2 SYDVKM, per germline. V was cut by 9 bases and J by 7 bases, with 13 bases left in between. The CDR3 here is CASNIRGQPQHC. The CDR3 nucleotides are TGTGCCAGTAACATAAGGGGACAGCCCCAGCATTGT.

This clonotype appeared a single time. J is TRBJ2-1 and V is TRBV19, with 12 bases matching TRBD2. The CDR3 sequence is 20 residues long. V lost 3 bases, J lost 7 bases, and 19 bases stayed unmatched. Germline assignment: CDR1 LNHDA and CDR2 SQIVND (reference sequence). This CDR3 is CASSIPRSSGRGTSSNEQFF. The CDR3 coding sequence is TGTGCCAGTAGTATTCCTAGGTCTAGCGGGAGGGGCACGTCAAGTAATGAGCAGTTCTTC.

This chain joins TRBV12-3 or TRBV12-4 and TRBJ1-1; D gene ambiguous. This CDR3 has 14 amino acids. V was cut by 11 bases and J by 0 bases, with 16 bases left in between. The DNA for the CDR3 is TGTGCCGGCAATTTAGGGCTCATGAACACTGAAGCTTTCTTT. Translated, it gives CAGNLGLMNTEAFF.

Notes on this clonotype: The junction does not match germline at one end; this may be a read error. V and J are TRBV7-8 and TRBJ2-1; D remains ambiguous. Germline-derived CDR1 and CDR2 are SGHVS and FQNEAQ. CDR3 length: 11 residues. The CDR3 sequence is CASNVSFEHFF. CDR3 DNA sequence: TGTGCCAGCAATGTTAGCTTTGAGCACTTCTTC.

The chain employs TRBV5-6 and TRBJ2-5; tentative D call: TRBD2 (5 bases). Germline CDR1 reads SGHDT; CDR2 reads YYEEEE. The CDR3 runs to 14 residues. The CDR3 loop reads CPNILEASQETQYF. DNA for the CDR3: TGTCCCAACATCTTGGAGGCTAGCCAAGAGACCCAGTACTTC.

Worth noting for this clonotype: No conserved phenylalanine or tryptophan is present at the end of the CDR3, so a read error is the likely explanation. This rearrangement joins TRBV10-2 to TRBJ2-7; D is possibly TRBD2 (6 bases). The CDR3 has 13 amino acids. Germline assignment: CDR1 WSHSY and CDR2 SAAADI. V gave up 7 bases and J gave up 0 bases, with 10 bases separating them. The CDR3 region has the DNA TGCGCCAGCACGCGGGGCATCTCCTACGAGCAGTACTTA. Its translation is CASTRGISYEQYL.

As for this clonotype: One end of the junction does not line up with germline, which may come from a read error. This chain connects TRBV29-1 to TRBJ2-6, with a possible D match to TRBD1 (5 bases). Germline CDR1 SQVTM, CDR2 ANQGSEA. This CDR3 comprises 13 residues. The CDR3 is CSVAGSGANVPPF. CDR3 nucleotides: TGCAGCGTTGCAGGGTCTGGGGCCAACGTCCCGCCTTTC. Full variable domain (missing parts from reference TRBV29-1 and TRBJ2-6): SAVISQKPSRDICQRGTSLTIQCQVDSQVTMMFWYRQQPGQSLTLIATANQGSEATYESGFVIDKFPISRPNLTFSTLTVSNMSPEDSSIYLCSVAGSGANVPPFGAGSRLTVL.

Of note for this clonotype: Possible read error: a much larger clone is one base away. The rearrangement links TRBV28 to TRBJ2-5; D call uncertain. Germline V gene lookup returns CDR1 MDHEN and CDR2 SYDVKM. CDR3 length equals 15 residues. The CDR3 DNA follows: TGTTCCAGCAGTGTTCGAGGAACCCGGTCGGAGACCCAGTACTTC. Its protein is CSSSVRGTRSETQYF.

This clonotype was detected only a few times. Since a much larger clone is just one base distant, this may be a read error. The gene calls are TRBV28 and TRBJ1-2; TRBD1 matches at 7 bases. Trimming took 7 bases from V and 4 from J; bases not matched to a gene: 9. Germline assignment: CDR1 MDHEN and CDR2 SYDVKM. This CDR3 has 14 amino acids. CDR3: CASISGQLIYGYTF. CDR3 nucleotides: TGTGCCAGCATCTCGGGACAGCTCATCTATGGCTACACCTTC.

The chain has TRBV14 and TRBJ2-1, with 8 positions matching TRBD2. The CDR3 length is 15 residues. CDR1 is SGHDN and CDR2 is FVKESK in the germline V gene. This chain's CDR3 is CAAAVAGWVNNEQFF. In DNA, the CDR3 is TGTGCAGCTGCCGTAGCGGGATGGGTAAACAATGAGCAGTTCTTC.

This clonotype is labeled as medium-sized. This chain joins TRBV6-2 or TRBV6-3 and TRBJ1-1; D perhaps matches TRBD1 (5 bases). V lost 5 bases and J 8 bases, leaving 9 bases between the germline ends. Germline V gene lookup returns CDR1 MNHEY and CDR2 SVGEGT. CDR3 length: 11 amino acids. The CDR3 coding sequence is TGTGCCAGCAGTGGGGGAGCAGAAGCTTTCTTT. This codes for CASSGGAEAFF.

To note about this clonotype: The CDR3 does not end in the conserved phenylalanine or tryptophan, so this is likely a read error. The chain couples TRBV6-6 to TRBJ1-1; weak D call: TRBD1 (6 bases). Germline V gene sequence: CDR1 MNHNY, CDR2 SVGAGI (reference sequence). The CDR3 totals 14 residues. The CDR3 DNA follows: TGTGCAAGCCCTCTACAGGGCCGTAACACTGAAGCTTTCTAT. Encoded protein: CASPLQGRNTEAFY.

This clonotype was picked up one time. The CDR3 carries no conserved terminal phenylalanine or tryptophan, so it likely arises from a read error. The DNA is left out, because the CDR3 cannot be placed on it with certainty; the CDR3 is given as TCRdb lists it. The V gene is TRBV6-6, the J gene TRBJ1-1; no check of the table's D call, TRBD1, against the DNA was made. The CDR3 spans 13 amino acids, including both terminal residues. Germline CDR1 MNHNY, CDR2 SVGAGI (reference sequence). The CDR3 reads CASSTGRTTEALS.

This clonotype occurred once. V usage is TRBV11-2 and J usage is TRBJ2-2; no clear D gene. Germline CDR1 SGHAT, CDR2 FQNNGV. The CDR3 sequence is 14 residues long. CDR3 nucleotides: TGTGTCGGCAGCACAGATTCGGACACCGGGGAGCTGTTTTTT. Protein product: CVGSTDSDTGELFF.

This clonotype has just one count. One end of the junction does not line up with germline, which may come from a read error. The chain uses TRBV7-8 and TRBJ2-1; TRBD1 aligns across 7 bases. The CDR3 spans 17 residues. Germline CDR1 and CDR2: SGHVS and FQNEAQ. Written as DNA, the CDR3 is TGTGCCAGCAGTTTCGGACAGGTGACCCTGAGACACAATGAGCGGTTCTTC. Its protein product is CASSFGQVTLRHNERFF.

The chain recombines TRBV29-1 with TRBJ1-1; D not certain. The germline V gene encodes CDR1 SQVTM and CDR2 ANQGSEA. The CDR3 runs 12 residues. Trimming pared 3 bases from V and 0 bases from J, leaving 5 bases between. CDR3 sequence: CSVDQMNTEAFF. The CDR3 nucleotides read TGCAGCGTTGACCAAATGAACACTGAAGCTTTCTTT.

Remarks on this clonotype: At one end the junction does not follow the germline gene, possibly because of a read error. This sequence joins TRBV10-3 and TRBJ1-5, with D possibly TRBD1 on 5 matching bases. The CDR3 has 15 amino acids. Germline V gene lookup returns CDR1 ENHRY and CDR2 SYGVKD. The CDR3 reads CSISEGQGKGRPHHF. DNA of the CDR3: TGTTCCATCAGTGAAGGTCAGGGCAAAGGGCGGCCCCATCATTTT.

With regard to this clonotype: An end of the junction does not agree with germline; a read error may underlie this. The chain joins TRBV6-5 to TRBJ1-1; tentative D call: TRBD1 (6 bases). The CDR3 loop spans 15 amino acids. From germline, CDR1 is MNHEY and CDR2 SVGAGI. The CDR3 coding sequence is TGTGCCAACAGTTACTCGCCAACAGGGAACACTGAGGCTTTCTTT. The encoded protein is CANSYSPTGNTEAFF.

Worth noting for this clonotype: At one boundary the junction diverges from the germline segment, which might be a read error. The chain uses TRBV6-2 or TRBV6-3 and TRBJ2-1; D is uncertain. Per germline, CDR1 MNHEY and CDR2 SVGEGT. CDR3 length equals 15 residues. The DNA of the CDR3 is TGTGCCAGCAGCTTACACGACAAGGGCTACAATGAGCACTTCTTC. It specifies CASSLHDKGYNEHFF.

Points on this clonotype: The junction and the germline gene differ at one end; a read error may be behind it. This sequence joins TRBV6-1 and TRBJ2-6; D remains unclear. The CDR3 extends over 18 amino acids. The V gene's germline CDR1 is MNHNS and CDR2 SASEGT. The CDR3 DNA reads TGTGCCACCAGTGGATACCGGAGTCCTACCTCTGGGGCCAACGTCCTGACTTTC. This sequence encodes CATSGYRSPTSGANVLTF.

This chain uses TRBV28 with TRBJ1-1, with TRBD1 identical over 8 bases. The CDR3 spans 15 residues. CDR1 MDHEN and CDR2 SYDVKM come from the germline V gene. The V gene end was trimmed by 7 bases and the J gene end by 7 bases; junction bases not matched to a gene: 14. The CDR3 here is CASITETGVRVEAFF. As DNA, the CDR3 is TGTGCCAGCATTACAGAGACAGGGGTGAGAGTTGAAGCTTTCTTT.

In the case of this clonotype: One junction end does not reproduce the germline sequence, and a read error may be involved. The chain combines TRBV14 with TRBJ2-7; D is perhaps TRBD1 (6 bases). In germline, CDR1 is SGHDN, CDR2 FVKESK. This CDR3 has 14 amino acids. The CDR3 DNA follows: TGTGACAGCAGCCTCAAAAACAGGGCCTACGAGCTGTACTTC. Encoded protein: CDSSLKNRAYELYF.

For this clonotype: One junction end disagrees with the germline gene, perhaps due to a read error. The chain joins TRBV4-1 to TRBJ2-3; 12 nucleotides line up with TRBD2. CDR1 is MGHRA, CDR2 YSYEKL, per germline. CDR3 size: 17 residues. The CDR3 DNA reads as TGCGCCAGCAGCCAAGATCAGACTAGCGGGAGCACAGATACGCACTATTTT. This sequence encodes CASSQDQTSGSTDTHYF.

The chain couples TRBV19 to TRBJ2-2; TRBD2 matches at 8 bases. CDR3 length: 15 residues. Germline CDR1 is LNHDA and CDR2 is SQIVND (reference sequence). J gave up 5 bases and V 5 bases, and 7 bases lay outside the gene matches. The CDR3 sequence is CASSPKGLGTGELFF. Here the CDR3 DNA reads TGTGCCAGTAGTCCCAAGGGACTAGGGACCGGGGAGCTGTTTTTT.